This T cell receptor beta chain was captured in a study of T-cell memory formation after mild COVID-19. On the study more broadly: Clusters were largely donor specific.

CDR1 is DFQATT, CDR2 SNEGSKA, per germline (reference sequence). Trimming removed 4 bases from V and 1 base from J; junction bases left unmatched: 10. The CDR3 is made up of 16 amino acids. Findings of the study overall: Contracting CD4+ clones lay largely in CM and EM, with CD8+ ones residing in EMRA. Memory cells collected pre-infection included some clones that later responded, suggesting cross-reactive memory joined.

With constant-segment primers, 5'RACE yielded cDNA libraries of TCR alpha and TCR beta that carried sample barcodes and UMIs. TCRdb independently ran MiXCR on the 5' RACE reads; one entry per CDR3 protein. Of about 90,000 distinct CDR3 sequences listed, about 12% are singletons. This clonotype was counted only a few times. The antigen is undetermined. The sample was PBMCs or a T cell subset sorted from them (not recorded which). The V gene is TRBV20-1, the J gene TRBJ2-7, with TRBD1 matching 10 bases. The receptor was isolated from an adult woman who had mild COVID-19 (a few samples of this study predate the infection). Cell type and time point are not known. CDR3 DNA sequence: TGCAGTGCTACCCTCCCCCCGGGACAGGGGTCCTACGAGCAGTACTTC. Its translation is CSATLPPGQGSYEQYF.